Following are 5 T cell receptor beta chains from one sample sequenced in a study of metastatic and nonmetastatic thyroid tumors. Using MiXCR, TCRdb re-called clones from the PCR reads. This sample carries fewer than 9,000 clones, over 25% of them seen once, and the ten largest clones take roughly a tenth. No treatment had been given to any patient before thyroid surgery. The sequencing sample was made of tumor tissue. Every receptor here comes from a female donor with papillary thyroid cancer or a benign thyroid nodule (not recorded which). Some clones in this sample may be carry-over from other donors' samples.

The chain recombines TRBV20-1 with TRBJ2-7; possibly TRBD1 for D (6 bases). This CDR3 region has 14 residues. CDR1 and CDR2 (germline): DFQATT, SNEGSKA (reference sequence). Trimming stripped 6 bases from V and 2 bases from J, with 17 bases between. The CDR3 DNA reads TGCAGTGCGTACCGGGACACAACTACCTACGAGCAGTACTTC. Protein sequence: CSAYRDTTTYEQYF.

The chain couples TRBV5-5 to TRBJ1-5; D gene ambiguous. Per germline, CDR1 SGHKS and CDR2 YYEKEE (reference sequence). V lost 4 bases and J lost 3, with 11 bases in between. The CDR3 has 14 amino acids. CDR3 nucleotide sequence: TGTGCCAGCAGCCTTGGCGGGATCAATCAGCCCCAGCATTTT. It encodes CASSLGGINQPQHF.

This clone was counted between two and nine times. The chain employs TRBV6-2 or TRBV6-3 and TRBJ2-7, with TRBD1 identical over 9 bases. The germline V gene has CDR1 MNHEY and CDR2 SVGEGT. V was clipped by 6 bases and J by 0 bases; unmatched bases: 6. The length of the CDR3 is 15 residues. In nucleotides, the CDR3 is TGTGCCAGCAGCACCGGGACAGGGAACTCCTACGAGCAGTACTTC. Protein sequence: CASSTGTGNSYEQYF.

This clone showed up just a few times. DNA of the CDR3: TGTGCCAGCCCCCGACAGTCCGGGAATGAGCAGTTCTTC. Protein product: CASPRQSGNEQFF. The gene calls are TRBV2 and TRBJ2-1; TRBD1 is a possible D gene (5 bases). Germline CDR1 and CDR2: SNHLY and FYNNEI. V lost 8 bases, J lost 7 bases, and 15 bases lay in between. This CDR3 is 13 amino acids long. Based on the CDR3 plus reference TRBV2 and TRBJ2-1, the full variable domain is EPEVTQTPSHQVTQMGQEVILRCVPISNHLYFYWYRQILGQKVEFLVSFYNNEISEKSEIFDDQFSVERPDGSNFTLKIRSTKLEDSAMYFCASPRQSGNEQFFGPGTRLTVL.

The chain links TRBV20-1 to TRBJ1-1, with D uncertain. V gave up 0 bases and J gave up 4 bases, with 9 bases separating them. The germline V gene encodes CDR1 DFQATT and CDR2 SNEGSKA (reference sequence). The CDR3 loop spans 13 amino acids. In DNA form, the CDR3 reads TGCAGTGCTAGAGATGGGGAGAGCACTGAAGCTTTCTTT. This codes for CSARDGESTEAFF.